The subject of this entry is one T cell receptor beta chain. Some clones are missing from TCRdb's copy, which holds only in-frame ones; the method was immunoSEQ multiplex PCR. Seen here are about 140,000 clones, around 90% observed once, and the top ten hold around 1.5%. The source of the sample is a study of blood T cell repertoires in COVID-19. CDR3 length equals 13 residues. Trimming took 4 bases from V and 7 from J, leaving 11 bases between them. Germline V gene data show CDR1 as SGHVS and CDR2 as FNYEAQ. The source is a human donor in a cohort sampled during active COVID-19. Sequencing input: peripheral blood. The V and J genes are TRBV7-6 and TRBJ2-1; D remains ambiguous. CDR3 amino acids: CASSSGPSNEQFF. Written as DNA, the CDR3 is TGTGCCAGCAGCTCAGGTCCCTCGAATGAGCAGTTCTTC.